These 18 T cell receptor beta chains originate from one sample sequenced in a study of beta chain features in type 1 diabetes (dated by TCRdb to about 2018). Overall study results and their limits: A moderate but significant shortening of TCRB CDR3 length was observed in type 1 diabetes patients in all four CD4+ subsets.

Their cognate antigens are unknown. Preparation of the library involved the immunoSEQ multiplex PCR assay. The entire amount of isolated RNA was reverse transcribed using the High Capacity cDNA Reverse Transcription Kit, so the sequenced TCRB transcripts were expressed ones. As stored in TCRdb, this immuneACCESS dataset retains in-frame rearrangements with V and J assigned. A fraction of the clones does not appear; measured against another copy, unresolved V genes explain less than half of the discrepancy, and the remainder lacks a known reason. For this sample there are over 600,000 clones; around 11% appear just once. The ten largest clones represent over 0.1% of the sample. Sequencing was performed on naive CD4+ T cells from blood. The sample's cell subset or site label, decoded: true naive CD4+ T cells. The receptor set was obtained from a man under 40 with type 1 diabetes.

The V call is TRBV15, the J call TRBJ2-1; D gene uncertain. The CDR3 has 14 amino acids. CDR1 and CDR2 (germline): LNHNV, YYDKDF (reference sequence). V gave up 8 bases and J gave up 6 bases, with 17 bases separating them. The chain's CDR3 is CATERSTSSNEQFF. CDR3 DNA sequence: TGTGCCACCGAGAGGTCGACGTCGTCCAATGAGCAGTTCTTC.

This clone was seen only a few times. This sequence joins TRBV28 and TRBJ2-3; D tentatively fits TRBD1 or TRBD2 (5 bases each). The CDR3 totals 15 residues. CDR1 is MDHEN, CDR2 SYDVKM, per germline. Deletions cut 5 bases from V and 2 bases from J, with 14 bases between. CDR3 protein: CASSPPGQPTDTQYF. CDR3 bases: TGTGCCAGCAGTCCCCCGGGGCAGCCCACAGATACGCAGTATTTT. The variable domain in full, with the rest retrieved from reference TRBV28 and TRBJ2-3, is DVKVTQSSRYLVKRTGEKVFLECVQDMDHENMFWYRQDPGLGLRLIYFSYDVKMKEKGDIPEGYSVSREKKERFSLILESASTNQTSMYLCASSPPGQPTDTQYFGPGTRLTVL.

This clone turned up a few times. The rearrangement links TRBV30 to TRBJ1-5, with 7 bases identical to TRBD1. The CDR3 covers 14 residues. With V trimmed by 2 bases and J by 2 bases, 3 bases remained unmatched. Germline CDR1 is GTSNPN and CDR2 is SVGIG (reference sequence). The CDR3 spells CAWSIGQGNQPQHF. The CDR3 nucleotides read TGTGCCTGGAGTATAGGACAGGGCAATCAGCCCCAGCATTTT.

DNA for the CDR3: TGCAGTGCCAGGGGTGTCGGGGAGCTGTTTTTT. Its protein is CSARGVGELFF. The chain uses TRBV20-1 and TRBJ2-2, with D perhaps TRBD1 (6 bases). There are 11 residues in the CDR3. Trimming left V 6 bases short and J 7 bases short, with 9 bases between. Per the germline V gene, CDR1 is DFQATT and CDR2 is SNEGSKA (reference sequence).

This chain links TRBV28 with TRBJ1-2; no reliable D call. Trimming took 6 bases from V and 0 from J, leaving 14 bases between them. CDR1 MDHEN and CDR2 SYDVKM come from the germline V gene. The CDR3 contains 15 residues. The CDR3 sequence is CASRRTVGTNYGYTF. In nucleotides, the CDR3 is TGTGCCAGCAGACGTACTGTCGGTACTAACTATGGCTACACCTTC.

The rearrangement joins TRBV19 to TRBJ1-2, with D unresolved. CDR1 is LNHDA and CDR2 is SQIVND in the germline V gene (reference sequence). The CDR3 is made up of 13 amino acids. The V end was cut by 3 bases, the J end by 8 bases, with 13 bases between. The CDR3 DNA is TGTGCCAGTAGTATTGTGCGTGAGCGGGGCTACACCTTC. Protein: CASSIVRERGYTF. Supplemented by reference TRBV19 and TRBJ1-2, the full variable domain reads DGGITQSPKYLFRKEGQNVTLSCEQNLNHDAMYWYRQDPGQGLRLIYYSQIVNDFQKGDIAEGYSVSREKKESFPLTVTSAQKNPTAFYLCASSIVRERGYTFGSGTRLTVV.

This clone was recorded only once. The rearrangement uses TRBV29-1 and TRBJ2-2; TRBD1 aligns across 7 bases. The CDR3 spans 16 residues. Germline values: CDR1 SQVTM, CDR2 ANQGSEA. J was trimmed by 2 bases and V by 5 bases; bases with no gene match: 11. Here the CDR3 reads CSVLKPTGVNTGELFF. CDR3 DNA sequence: TGCAGCGTTCTAAAACCCACAGGGGTCAACACCGGGGAGCTGTTTTTT.

This clone has just a few counts. The chain uses TRBV7-9 and TRBJ1-4; 12 bases align to TRBD1. V was clipped by 4 bases and J by 11 bases; unmatched bases: 8. Germline V gives CDR1 SEHNR, CDR2 FQNEAQ (reference sequence). The CDR3 length is 15 residues. CDR3 amino acids: CASSYAGTGGGKLFF. The CDR3 DNA is TGTGCCAGCAGCTATGCCGGGACAGGGGGCGGGAAACTGTTTTTT.

This clone was observed a handful of times. The rearrangement uses TRBV9 and TRBJ2-2, with 14 bases aligning to TRBD2. Per the germline V gene, CDR1 is SGDLS and CDR2 is YYNGEE. Germline trimming cut 0 bases from V and 9 bases from J; bases unmatched to any gene: 4. This CDR3 has 16 residues. The CDR3 here is CASSVAGTSGGRELFF. The CDR3 bases are TGTGCCAGCAGCGTAGCCGGGACTAGCGGGGGCCGGGAGCTGTTTTTT.

This clone came up a few times. The chain carries TRBV5-4 and TRBJ1-1; 8 bases are shared with TRBD1. In germline, CDR1 is SGHNT, CDR2 YYREEE (reference sequence). The CDR3 has 16 residues. Trimming at V came to 4 bases and at J to 5 bases, leaving 13 bases not matched to a gene. CDR3 residues: CASSTPFDRGTTEAFF. CDR3 DNA sequence: TGTGCCAGCAGCACCCCCTTTGACAGGGGAACAACTGAAGCTTTCTTT.

J is TRBJ1-1 and V is TRBV6-6, with TRBD1 matching 8 bases. The CDR3 is 16 amino acids. The ends lost 5 bases at V and 1 base at J; junction bases unmatched: 9. Germline CDR1 reads MNHNY; CDR2 reads SVGAGI (reference sequence). The DNA for the CDR3 is TGTGCCAGCAGTCCAAGCCACAGGGGGTGGAACACTGAAGCTTTCTTT. This sequence encodes CASSPSHRGWNTEAFF.

This clone showed up just a few times. V is TRBV7-2 and J is TRBJ1-5, with D maybe TRBD1 (5 bases). This CDR3 comprises 15 residues. V lost 9 bases and J 6 bases, leaving 21 bases between the germline ends. Germline V gene lookup returns CDR1 SGHTA and CDR2 FQGNSA. The CDR3, as DNA: TGTGCCAGTAAATTAACAGGAGAGCTAAGTCAGCCCCAGCATTTT. Translated, it gives CASKLTGELSQPQHF.

The V gene is TRBV6-5, the J gene TRBJ1-5, with D perhaps matching TRBD1 (5 bases). Trimming took 6 bases from V and 2 from J, leaving 11 bases between them. The CDR3 is made up of 14 amino acids. CDR1 and CDR2 (germline): MNHEY, SVGAGI. The CDR3 reads CASSRRDRNQPQHF. In DNA, the CDR3 is TGTGCCAGCAGCCGCAGGGATCGCAATCAGCCCCAGCATTTT.

This chain joins TRBV10-3 and TRBJ2-2; TRBD1 aligns across 10 bases. This CDR3 is 14 amino acids long. The V gene's germline CDR1 is ENHRY and CDR2 SYGVKD. J lost 5 bases, V lost 9 bases, and 6 bases had no gene match. CDR3 coding DNA: TGTGCCATTACGCCGGGACAGGGGACCGGGGAGCTGTTTTTT. This sequence encodes CAITPGQGTGELFF.

The chain links TRBV10-1 to TRBJ2-2; tentatively, D is TRBD1 (6 bases). Germline V gene lookup returns CDR1 WNHNN and CDR2 SYGVQD (reference sequence). The germline V and J ends were trimmed by 5 bases and 5 bases, with 12 bases remaining between them. The CDR3 length is 14 residues. The CDR3 region has the DNA TGCGCCAGCAGTAACCTACAGGGAACCGGGGAGCTGTTTTTT. Protein sequence: CASSNLQGTGELFF.

This clone was seen a handful of times. This sequence joins TRBV25-1 and TRBJ2-7; D gene ambiguous. This CDR3 is built from 14 residues. V was pared by 1 base and J by 2 bases, with 9 bases between. Germline CDR1 reads MGHDK; CDR2 reads SYGVNS. The CDR3 nucleotides are TGTGCCAGCAGTGAATCCTTTAAGCCCTACGAGCAGTACTTC. Translation: CASSESFKPYEQYF.

The chain employs TRBV9 and TRBJ2-3, with 11 bases fitting TRBD2. Germline assignment: CDR1 SGDLS and CDR2 YYNGEE. V lost 4 bases to trimming and J lost 3 bases; unmatched junction nucleotides: 4. CDR3 length: 15 amino acids. CDR3 loop: CASSLLAGETDTQYF. The CDR3 coding sequence is TGTGCCAGCAGCTTACTAGCGGGGGAAACAGATACGCAGTATTTT.

A few counts support this clone. The chain is built from TRBV7-2 and TRBJ1-2, with D possibly matching TRBD1 (5 bases). Germline V gene sequence: CDR1 SGHTA, CDR2 FQGNSA. CDR3 length: 12 amino acids. Trimming stripped 3 bases from V and 6 bases from J, with 8 bases between. CDR3 sequence reads: CASSLPGNGYTF. The CDR3 nucleotides read TGTGCCAGCAGCTTGCCAGGGAATGGCTACACCTTC.